This T cell receptor beta chain emerged from a study of cytomegalovirus exposure and HLA in healthy donors. Overall study: A data release that came early held approximately 85 million unique TCRs from HLA-typed donors. General study results and limits: Fewer N-insertions than the approximately 680-donor mean were reportedly shown by an Asian-associated ancestry cluster in a later analysis. For most subjects, TCR beta sequences were reported to predict HLA-A and HLA-B alleles with accuracy.

PCR amplification relied on 60 Vbeta primers (plus 13 Jbeta primers). Assay: immunoSEQ multiplex PCR; the TCRdb copy retains only in-frame clones and omits some. The table lists 150,000 to 190,000 clones, roughly 81% of them singletons. Comments on this clone: What it recognizes is unknown.

Material for sequencing was PBMCs. This receptor was obtained from a woman aged 18 to 35 in good health and CMV-seronegative.

The CDR3 DNA follows: TGTGCCAGCAGCTTGGATGGCGGGGCAGATACGCAGTATTTT. This sequence encodes CASSLDGGADTQYF. The chain combines TRBV5-4 with TRBJ2-3; the D gene is possibly TRBD2 (6 bases). The germline V and J ends were trimmed by 0 bases and 4 bases, with 9 bases remaining between them. CDR3 length: 14 amino acids. CDR1 SGHNT and CDR2 YYREEE come from the germline V gene (reference sequence).